The present TCR beta chain was sequenced within a study of blood T cell repertoires in COVID-19. On the study more broadly: PBMCs, B-cell-depleted T cells, or T cells were the source of the cDNA or gDNA that made up the material.

TCRdb's table, derived via immunoSEQ multiplex PCR, lists solely in-frame clones and lacks some. The sample lists around 70,000 clones; 80% were seen once. This clone turned up a few times. The germline CDR1 and CDR2 sequences are SGHTA and FQGNSA. V lost 5 bases and J 3 bases, leaving 17 bases between the germline ends. The length of the CDR3 is 15 residues. The chain links TRBV7-2 to TRBJ2-7; D is possibly TRBD1 (5 bases). This sequence originates from a human donor in a cohort sampled during active COVID-19. Sequencing was performed on peripheral blood. DNA of the CDR3: TGTGCCAGCAGCGGGGTGGGCAGGGCCAGCTACGAGCAGTACTTC. It yields the protein CASSGVGRASYEQYF. Complete variable domain (other parts from reference TRBV7-2 and TRBJ2-7): GAGVSQSPSNKVTEKGKDVELRCDPISGHTALYWYRQSLGQGLEFLIYFQGNSAPDKSGLPSDRFSAERTGGSVSTLTIQRTQQEDSAVYLCASSGVGRASYEQYFGPGTRLTVT.